Presented here are 24 T cell receptor beta chains from one specimen sequenced in a study of blood T cell repertoires in COVID-19. Only in-frame clones appear in the TCRdb table, and some are missing; sequencing was by immunoSEQ multiplex PCR. The table includes approximately 170,000 clones, around 84% detected once. Sample: peripheral blood. The receptors stem from a woman aged 70-85 years with COVID-19, enrolled during active disease.

The chain recombines TRBV24-1 with TRBJ2-7, with TRBD1 as a possible D gene (7 bases). Trimming took 10 bases from V and 0 from J, leaving 15 bases between them. Germline V CDR1 and CDR2: KGHDR, SFDVKD. This CDR3 contains 14 residues. The CDR3 DNA follows: TGTGCCACGGAGGGGGCCCACTCCTCCTACGAGCAGTACGTC. It encodes CATEGAHSSYEQYV.

The chain has TRBV27 and TRBJ1-2; 7 bases align to TRBD1. V gave up 1 base and J gave up 1 base; unmatched junction bases: 3. The CDR3 consists of 15 residues. Germline V gene data show CDR1 as MNHEY and CDR2 as SMNVEV (reference sequence). The CDR3 loop is CASSLLGGDNYGYTF. In nucleotides, the CDR3 is TGTGCCAGCAGTTTATTAGGGGGCGATAACTATGGCTACACCTTC.

The rearrangement uses TRBV5-1 and TRBJ1-4; D not certain. This CDR3 region has 14 residues. Germline CDR1 and CDR2: SGHRS and YFSETQ. V was trimmed by 4 bases and J by 1 base, leaving 8 bases between them. As DNA, the CDR3 is TGCGCCAGCAGCACAGTAGGAACTAATGAAAAACTGTTTTTT. It is translated as CASSTVGTNEKLFF.

V is TRBV30 and J is TRBJ1-4; 8 bases match TRBD1. Looked up from germline, CDR1 is GTSNPN and CDR2 is SVGIG (reference sequence). The V gene end was trimmed by 4 bases and the J gene end by 7 bases; junction bases not matched to a gene: 5. This CDR3 region has 13 residues. The CDR3 nucleotides are TGTGCCTGGAAGGCAGGGGGCTTTGAAAAACTGTTTTTT. Its translation is CAWKAGGFEKLFF.

This chain joins TRBV12-5 and TRBJ2-5; 7 bases match TRBD1. Germline V CDR1 and CDR2: LGHNT, FRNRAP. V trimming: 7 bases; J trimming: 1 base; junction bases outside the gene matches: 9. The CDR3 is made up of 15 amino acids. This CDR3 reads CASATSGQAQETQYF. As DNA, the CDR3 is TGTGCTAGTGCAACCTCCGGACAGGCCCAAGAGACCCAGTACTTC. The full variable domain, completed using reference TRBV12-5 and TRBJ2-5, is DARVTQTPRHKVTEMGQEVTMRCQPILGHNTVFWYRQTMMQGLELLAYFRNRAPLDDSGMPKDRFSAEMPDATLATLKIQPSEPRDSAVYFCASATSGQAQETQYFGPGTRLLVL.

V and J are TRBV7-8 and TRBJ2-7, with 9 bases fitting TRBD2. Trimming took 5 bases from V and 8 from J; bases not matched to a gene: 19. CDR1 is SGHVS and CDR2 is FQNEAQ in the germline V gene. The CDR3 runs to 17 residues. CDR3 sequence: CASSPVWQGREGEKQYF. Here the CDR3 DNA reads TGTGCCAGCAGCCCGGTCTGGCAAGGGCGGGAGGGGGAGAAGCAGTACTTC.

The CDR3 region has the DNA TGTGCCAGCAGCCCGACAGGGGCCTACGAGCAGTACGTC. It encodes CASSPTGAYEQYV. The chain is built from TRBV12-3 or TRBV12-4 and TRBJ2-7; 8 nucleotides align to TRBD1. V trimming: 6 bases; J trimming: 2 bases; junction bases outside the gene matches: 3. This CDR3 region has 13 residues.

The chain links TRBV6-5 to TRBJ1-2; D is unresolved. Trimming stripped 7 bases from V and 4 bases from J, with 16 bases between. The CDR3 covers 14 residues. Germline CDR1 reads MNHEY; CDR2 reads SVGAGI. CDR3 sequence reads: CASTPYIGGYGYTF. The CDR3 DNA reads as TGTGCCAGCACCCCATATATAGGAGGCTATGGCTACACCTTC.

The V call is TRBV28, the J call TRBJ1-2; 7 bases are shared with TRBD1. This CDR3 spans 14 amino acids. After removal of 2 bases from V and 4 bases from J, the junction contained 4 bases not matched to a gene. The germline V gene has CDR1 MDHEN and CDR2 SYDVKM. CDR3 DNA sequence: TGTGCCAGCAGTTTAGAGGGGGCGGCCTATGGCTACACCTTC. Translated: CASSLEGAAYGYTF.

The V and J genes are TRBV27 and TRBJ1-1, with D maybe TRBD1 (5 bases). This CDR3 is 13 amino acids long. In germline, CDR1 is MNHEY, CDR2 SMNVEV (reference sequence). V lost 2 bases, J lost 5 bases, and 9 bases lay in between. The CDR3 is CASSLPGGTEAFF. CDR3 coding DNA: TGTGCCAGCAGTTTACCGGGGGGAACTGAAGCTTTCTTT.

V is TRBV25-1 and J is TRBJ1-3; D possibly corresponds to TRBD1 (6 bases). The CDR3 covers 15 residues. Trimming took 6 bases from V and 0 from J, leaving 12 bases between them. From germline, CDR1 is MGHDK and CDR2 SYGVNS. The CDR3 DNA sequence: TGTGCCAGCAGCCCCGACAGGCCCTCTGGAAACACCATATATTTT. Protein: CASSPDRPSGNTIYF.

The rearrangement uses TRBV20-1 and TRBJ1-5; 9 bases are a match to TRBD1. From germline, CDR1 is DFQATT and CDR2 SNEGSKA (reference sequence). V dropped 3 bases and J dropped 9; count of bases not matched to a gene: 12. CDR3 length: 15 amino acids. CDR3: CSASHGQGSGLPQHF. In nucleotides, the CDR3 is TGCAGTGCTAGTCACGGACAGGGGAGCGGGTTGCCCCAGCATTTT.

The rearrangement uses TRBV18 and TRBJ2-1, with 11 bases aligning to TRBD2. The trim removed 6 bases at V and 8 bases at J, leaving 15 bases unmatched. This CDR3 comprises 17 residues. The germline gives CDR1 KGHSH, CDR2 LQKENI. CDR3 bases: TGTGCCAGCTCCCGAACGACCCTAGCGGGAGGATCAGATGAGCAGTTCTTC. Protein: CASSRTTLAGGSDEQFF.

The V call is TRBV5-6, the J call TRBJ1-5; D possibly corresponds to TRBD1 (5 bases). Trimming shortened V by 2 bases and J by 6 bases, and 12 bases separated the two germline ends. The CDR3 loop spans 14 amino acids. The germline V gene has CDR1 SGHDT and CDR2 YYEEEE. In nucleotides, the CDR3 is TGTGCCAGCAGCTTTTGGGGGGTGCCTCAGCCCCAGCATTTT. Amino acid sequence: CASSFWGVPQPQHF.

This sequence joins TRBV3-1 (or the pseudogene TRBV3-2) and TRBJ2-3, with 10 bases lining up with TRBD2. There are 13 residues in the CDR3. Trimming cost V 6 bases and J 9 bases; bases outside gene matches: 6. Germline CDR1 is LGHDT and CDR2 is YNNKEL (reference sequence). In DNA form, the CDR3 reads TGTGCCAGCAGTCTTCTAGCGGGGGACACGCAGTATTTT. Amino acid sequence: CASSLLAGDTQYF.

The CDR3 spells CASSQGAGTQYF. The CDR3 DNA follows: TGTGCCAGCAGCCAAGGGGCCGGGACCCAGTACTTC. The rearrangement links TRBV3-1 (or the pseudogene TRBV3-2) to TRBJ2-5; D is undetermined. Trimming stripped 1 base from V and 7 bases from J, with 7 bases between. The germline V gene encodes CDR1 LGHDT and CDR2 YNNKEL (reference sequence). CDR3 size: 12 residues.

The chain links TRBV2 to TRBJ1-2, with a weak D call TRBD1 (6 bases). The CDR3 is made up of 13 amino acids. V was shortened by 0 bases and J by 10 bases, with 12 bases between the two germline ends. Germline assignment: CDR1 SNHLY and CDR2 FYNNEI. CDR3 residues: CASSEAGRGDYTF. The CDR3 DNA sequence: TGTGCCAGCAGTGAAGCAGGCAGGGGAGACTACACCTTC.

The CDR3 nucleotides are TGTGCCAGCAGTGAATCCCCAGGCCGCTATGGCTACACCTTC. The encoded protein is CASSESPGRYGYTF. This chain uses TRBV6-1 with TRBJ1-2, with no clear D. Trimming stripped 2 bases from V and 4 bases from J, with 11 bases between. This CDR3 has 14 residues. The V gene's germline CDR1 is MNHNS and CDR2 SASEGT.

On this clone itself: Other DNA sequences in the same sample also yield this CDR3. This chain joins TRBV9 and TRBJ1-1, with D uncertain. V was pared by 0 bases and J by 4 bases, with 7 bases between. Germline V gives CDR1 SGDLS, CDR2 YYNGEE. This CDR3 comprises 13 residues. This chain's CDR3 is CASSVGRGTEAFF. In DNA form, the CDR3 reads TGTGCCAGCAGCGTAGGACGGGGCACTGAAGCTTTCTTT.

V and J are TRBV5-4 and TRBJ2-3; D is perhaps TRBD1 (6 bases). CDR3 length equals 14 residues. Germline CDR1 and CDR2: SGHNT and YYREEE (reference sequence). Trimming took 2 bases from V and 6 from J, leaving 13 bases between them. CDR3 DNA sequence: TGTGCCAGCAGCTTCGACAGGAGGACGGATACGCAGTATTTT. Residues: CASSFDRRTDTQYF.

This rearrangement joins TRBV28 to TRBJ2-7; tentative D call: TRBD1 (6 bases). The germline V and J ends were trimmed by 7 bases and 3 bases, with 19 bases remaining between them. This CDR3 is 15 amino acids long. The V gene's germline CDR1 is MDHEN and CDR2 SYDVKM. The CDR3 loop reads CASNFNGGSGYEQYV. CDR3 nucleotides: TGTGCCAGCAATTTTAATGGGGGCTCGGGCTACGAGCAGTACGTC.

This chain links TRBV27 with TRBJ1-5, with a tentative D call TRBD1 (6 bases). Trimming shortened V by 5 bases and J by 1 base, and 9 bases separated the two germline ends. This CDR3 contains 14 residues. The germline V gene has CDR1 MNHEY and CDR2 SMNVEV (reference sequence). The CDR3 sequence is CASSNRASNQPQHF. The CDR3 nucleotides read TGTGCCAGCAGTAACAGGGCCAGCAATCAGCCCCAGCATTTT.

This chain connects TRBV7-2 to TRBJ2-4; 9 nucleotides agree with TRBD1. With V trimmed by 5 bases and J by 2 bases, 16 bases remained unmatched. CDR3 length equals 19 residues. The germline CDR1 and CDR2 sequences are SGHTA and FQGNSA. CDR3 DNA sequence: TGTGCCAGCAGCCCCGGGACAGGGACATTCACGGAAACCAAAAACATTCAGTACTTC. Its translation is CASSPGTGTFTETKNIQYF.

The chain couples TRBV7-8 to TRBJ1-1, with 7 bases aligning to TRBD1. Trimming cost V 4 bases and J 5 bases; bases outside gene matches: 13. In germline, CDR1 is SGHVS, CDR2 FQNEAQ. This CDR3 contains 16 residues. The DNA of the CDR3 is TGTGCCAGCAGCTCTGGGGGACAGAACAGGGGAACTGAAGCTTTCTTT. Encoded protein: CASSSGGQNRGTEAFF.